This T cell receptor (beta chain) was observed in a study of blood T cell repertoires in COVID-19. The protocol was immunoSEQ multiplex PCR, while the TCRdb copy is restricted to in-frame clones and leaves out a portion. The sample has 250,000 or so clones, roughly 82% seen once. Germline CDR1 is SQVTM and CDR2 is ANQGSEA. The ends lost 4 bases at V and 5 bases at J; junction bases unmatched: 7. CDR3 length: 13 amino acids. The source is a man aged 35-49 years who had recovered from COVID-19. V usage is TRBV29-1 and J usage is TRBJ2-5; 7 nucleotides agree with TRBD2. Material: peripheral blood. The CDR3 loop reads CSVGFRGGETQYF. DNA of the CDR3: TGCAGCGTTGGGTTCCGGGGAGGGGAGACCCAGTACTTC. Combining the CDR3 with reference TRBV29-1 and TRBJ2-5 gives the whole variable domain SAVISQKPSRDICQRGTSLTIQCQVDSQVTMMFWYRQQPGQSLTLIATANQGSEATYESGFVIDKFPISRPNLTFSTLTVSNMSPEDSSIYLCSVGFRGGETQYFGPGTRLLVL.